This T cell receptor (beta chain) was documented in a study of identical twins. The study, taken as a whole, reports: Out-of-frame alpha sequences shared by twins showed excess low generation probability.

This clonotype was seen at least ten times. Its antigen remains unknown. Trimming cost V 5 bases and J 4 bases, with 3 bases left between them. The CDR3 runs 11 residues. cDNA molecules carried unique molecular identifiers, and template switching added a universal primer site. Via MiXCR, TCRdb re-called the 5' RACE reads, giving one row per CDR3 protein. The profile shows more than 650,000 distinct CDR3 sequences, 6% to 6.5% of them singletons. The source material was naive T cells sorted from blood. The V gene is TRBV12-3 or TRBV12-4, the J gene TRBJ2-1, with D unclear. The receptor's source is a man younger than 35 in good health. The chain's CDR3 is CASSKYNEQFF. In DNA form, the CDR3 reads TGTGCCAGCAGTAAGTACAATGAGCAGTTCTTC.